This TCR beta chain was captured in a study of shared clonotypes between healthy human individuals. General study results and limits: Despite large depth, sorted-subset datasets appeared incompletely sequenced. Unshared clonotypes carried lower generation probabilities than those common to all four donors.

Naive CD4+ cells were CD45RA-selected; the remaining cells were memory. The protocol was immunoSEQ multiplex PCR, while the TCRdb copy is restricted to in-frame clones and leaves out a portion. The table has 500,000 to 550,000 clones, roughly 95% seen once; the top ten hold around 0.066%. There are a few counts of this clone. Its specificity is unknown. The CDR3 is 14 residues long. Looked up from germline, CDR1 is LGHNA and CDR2 is YNFKEQ. The V gene lost 0 bases and the J gene lost 3 bases, with 9 bases spanning the gap. This sequence joins TRBV4-2 and TRBJ2-7; TRBD2 is a possible D gene (5 bases). Sequenced: naive CD4+ T cells sorted from blood. Subset: CD45RA+ positively selected. This clonotype was sampled from a woman under 40 in good health. The CDR3 is CASSQDSRGYEQYF. In DNA, the CDR3 is TGTGCCAGCAGCCAAGATTCACGGGGCTACGAGCAGTACTTC.